This T cell receptor (beta chain) was identified during a study of cytomegalovirus exposure and HLA in healthy donors. Per the germline V gene, CDR1 is SGHRS and CDR2 is YFSETQ. This CDR3 spans 15 amino acids. V was cut by 0 bases and J by 8 bases, with 17 bases left in between. The PCR contained 60 Vbeta and 13 Jbeta primers. Sequenced by immunoSEQ multiplex PCR; TCRdb stores in-frame clones only, minus some. This sample carries around 160,000 clones, roughly 79% of them seen once, and the ten largest clones take 6% to 8%. The table lists this clone with a few counts. Its antigen is unidentified. Study-wide results and limits: In a later analysis, an Asian-associated ancestry cluster reportedly showed fewer N-insertions than the roughly 700-donor mean. The majority of CMV-associated TCR beta chains were reported as apparently HLA-restricted in a later analysis. About 87% or about 30% of the time was how often most TCR beta V segments were productive, according to an earlier analysis.

The clonotype comes from a male donor in good health and CMV-seropositive. The gene calls are TRBV5-1 and TRBJ1-2; D might be TRBD1 (6 bases). The source material was PBMCs. DNA for the CDR3: TGCGCCAGCAGCTTGGAGGGGCAGGGGTTTCGCGGCTACACCTTC. It encodes CASSLEGQGFRGYTF.